What follows is one T cell receptor (beta chain) and its context. Its cognate antigen is unknown. The sample is drawn from a study of cytomegalovirus exposure and HLA in healthy donors. Study observations and caveats: Donor immune exposure was known only as CMV serostatus. In most subjects, TCR beta sequences reportedly gave accurate predictions of HLA-A and HLA-B alleles.

Germline V gene data show CDR1 as MNHEY and CDR2 as SMNVEV (reference sequence). This CDR3 has 13 residues. V was pared by 6 bases and J by 9 bases, with 17 bases between. The PCR had 60 Vbeta and 13 Jbeta primers. Clones were sequenced by immunoSEQ multiplex PCR, and TCRdb holds only the in-frame ones, with some missing. Among about 82,000 clones listed, around 68% were seen once. The donors (healthy individuals) were bone marrow donors. Nominal health characterized the donors when sampled, though unrecorded immune exposures were likely. This clonotype was sampled from a man aged 30 to 45 in good health and CMV-seropositive. What was sequenced was PBMCs. The chain links TRBV27 to TRBJ1-1; D not certain. The CDR3 sequence is CASSHGPGVKAFF. The DNA of the CDR3 is TGTGCCAGCAGCCACGGACCCGGGGTTAAAGCTTTCTTT.